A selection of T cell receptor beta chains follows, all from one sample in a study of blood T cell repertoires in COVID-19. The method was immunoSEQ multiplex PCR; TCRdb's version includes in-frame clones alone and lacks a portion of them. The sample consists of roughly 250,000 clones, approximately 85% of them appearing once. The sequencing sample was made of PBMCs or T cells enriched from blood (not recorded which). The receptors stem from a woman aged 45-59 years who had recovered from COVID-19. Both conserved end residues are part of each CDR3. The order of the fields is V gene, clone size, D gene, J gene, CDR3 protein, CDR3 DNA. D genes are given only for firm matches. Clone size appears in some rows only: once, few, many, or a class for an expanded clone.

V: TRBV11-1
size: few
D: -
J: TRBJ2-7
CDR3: CASSPLEDSGAYEQYF
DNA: TGTGCCAGCAGCCCCCTGGAGGACTCGGGCGCCTACGAGCAGTACTTC

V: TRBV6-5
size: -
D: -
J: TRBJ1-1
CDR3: CASSLLVTSDTEAFF
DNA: TGTGCCAGCAGCCTACTCGTGACTAGTGACACTGAAGCTTTCTTT

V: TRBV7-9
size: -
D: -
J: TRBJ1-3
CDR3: CASSLPRHVSGNTIYF
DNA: TGTGCCAGCAGCTTACCTCGACATGTCTCTGGAAACACCATATATTTT

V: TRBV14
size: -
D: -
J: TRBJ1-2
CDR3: CASSQDRTSYGYTF
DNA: TGTGCCAGCAGCCAAGATCGGACAAGCTATGGCTACACCTTC

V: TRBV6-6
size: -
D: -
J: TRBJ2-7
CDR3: CASSMGVKSAEQYF
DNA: TGTGCCAGCAGTATGGGCGTTAAGTCTGCCGAGCAGTACTTC

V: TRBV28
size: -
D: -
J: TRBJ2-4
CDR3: CASNRGGVNIQYF
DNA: TGTGCCAGCAATCGGGGCGGGGTAAACATTCAGTACTTC

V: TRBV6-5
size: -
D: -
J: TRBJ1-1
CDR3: CASSPWSKAAEAFF
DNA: TGTGCCAGCAGTCCCTGGTCCAAAGCCGCTGAAGCTTTCTTT

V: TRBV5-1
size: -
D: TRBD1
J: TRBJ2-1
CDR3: CASSLQGLDEQFF
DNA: TGCGCCAGCAGCTTACAGGGGCTGGATGAGCAGTTCTTC

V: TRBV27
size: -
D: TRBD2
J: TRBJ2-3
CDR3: CASSPRTSGRSDTQYF
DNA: TGTGCCAGCAGTCCAAGGACTAGCGGGAGATCAGATACGCAGTATTTT

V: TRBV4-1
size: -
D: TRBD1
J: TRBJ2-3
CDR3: CASSQFLGQGAIADTQYF
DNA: TGCGCCAGCAGCCAATTTCTCGGACAGGGGGCGATAGCAGATACGCAGTATTTT